The 20 T cell receptor beta chains listed next were all sequenced from one sample in a study of cytomegalovirus exposure and HLA in healthy donors. A multiplex PCR was run with 60 Vbeta primers and 13 Jbeta primers. Using immunoSEQ multiplex PCR, the repertoire was profiled, and TCRdb retains in-frame clones only, with some absent. Of about 170,000 clones in the sample, under 85% were seen once. Sequenced material: PBMCs. The receptors were sampled from a young woman in good health and CMV-seropositive.

V and J are TRBV28 and TRBJ1-1; 7 bases are a match to TRBD1. Germline V lookup: CDR1 MDHEN, CDR2 SYDVKM. This CDR3 is built from 14 residues. After removal of 8 bases from V and 0 bases from J, the junction contained 6 bases not matched to a gene. CDR3 nucleotides: TGTGCCAGCGGTGGGACAGTCATGAACACTGAAGCTTTCTTT. This codes for CASGGTVMNTEAFF.

The chain has TRBV9 and TRBJ2-7, with 12 bases that match TRBD2. The germline V gene has CDR1 SGDLS and CDR2 YYNGEE. The CDR3 covers 14 residues. J was trimmed by 5 bases and V by 0 bases; bases with no gene match: 0. The DNA for the CDR3 is TGTGCCAGCAGCGTAGGACTAGCGGGGGACGAGCAGTACTTC. Translated: CASSVGLAGDEQYF.

The chain employs TRBV12-5 and TRBJ2-1, with D perhaps TRBD2 (5 bases). There are 17 residues in the CDR3. Germline V gives CDR1 LGHNT, CDR2 FRNRAP. Trimming removed 0 bases at V and 2 bases at J, with 14 bases between. CDR3 amino acids: CASGLVLLGRAYNEQFF. Written as DNA, the CDR3 is TGTGCTAGTGGTTTGGTACTTTTGGGGAGAGCCTACAATGAGCAGTTCTTC. Looking up the rest from reference TRBV12-5 and TRBJ2-1 gives the full variable domain: DARVTQTPRHKVTEMGQEVTMRCQPILGHNTVFWYRQTMMQGLELLAYFRNRAPLDDSGMPKDRFSAEMPDATLATLKIQPSEPRDSAVYFCASGLVLLGRAYNEQFFGPGTRLTVL.

The rearrangement joins TRBV7-9 to TRBJ1-1; TRBD1 is a possible D gene (6 bases). The germline CDR1 and CDR2 sequences are SEHNR and FQNEAQ (reference sequence). CDR3 length: 15 amino acids. Trimming pared 0 bases from V and 11 bases from J, leaving 19 bases between. The CDR3 DNA is TGTGCCAGCAGCTTAGCCGGGCAGGGGACCCATGGGGCTTTCTTT. This sequence encodes CASSLAGQGTHGAFF.

This chain joins TRBV7-6 and TRBJ2-2, with unresolved D. Germline values: CDR1 SGHVS, CDR2 FNYEAQ. V was clipped by 5 bases and J by 5 bases, with 9 bases between them. This CDR3 contains 13 residues. The CDR3 region is CASSAAVTGELFF. The CDR3 DNA is TGTGCCAGCAGCGCCGCGGTTACCGGGGAGCTGTTTTTT. Looking up the rest from reference TRBV7-6 and TRBJ2-2 gives the full variable domain: GAGVSQSPRYKVTKRGQDVALRCDPISGHVSLYWYRQALGQGPEFLTYFNYEAQQDKSGLPNDRFSAERPEGSISTLTIQRTEQRDSAMYRCASSAAVTGELFFGEGSRLTVL.

This clone was found a few times. V usage is TRBV7-2 and J usage is TRBJ2-5; D may be TRBD1 (5 bases). The V end was cut by 1 base, the J end by 1 base, with 13 bases between. Germline CDR1 reads SGHTA; CDR2 reads FQGNSA. The CDR3 is made up of 16 amino acids. CDR3 in DNA: TGTGCCAGCAGCTTAGAAGGGTGGGGCAGCCAAGAGACCCAGTACTTC. The encoded protein is CASSLEGWGSQETQYF.

The chain recombines TRBV19 with TRBJ2-5; 7 nucleotides align to TRBD1. Gene TRBJ2-7 matches the end of the DNA better, so the J call may be wrong. The CDR3 contains 13 residues. Germline V gene data show CDR1 as LNHDA and CDR2 as SQIVND (reference sequence). The CDR3 DNA is TGTGCCAGTAGCGTCGGACAGGACTACGAGCAGTACTTC. It codes for CASSVGQDYEQYF.

The CDR3 is CASSVAGTGVIPDYGYTF. DNA of the CDR3: TGTGCCAGCAGCGTAGCCGGGACAGGGGTGATCCCTGACTATGGCTACACCTTC. The chain couples TRBV9 to TRBJ1-2; 10 nucleotides line up with TRBD1. This CDR3 comprises 18 residues. Trimming cost V 0 bases and J 3 bases; bases outside gene matches: 11. CDR1 SGDLS and CDR2 YYNGEE come from the germline V gene.

This chain joins TRBV7-2 and TRBJ1-2; D gene unclear. The V and J ends lost 0 bases and 13 bases respectively, with 18 bases between them. This CDR3 has 14 residues. Germline assignment: CDR1 SGHTA and CDR2 FQGNSA. The CDR3 sequence: CASSLALGRPAITF. CDR3 sequence (DNA): TGTGCCAGCAGCTTAGCGCTTGGCAGGCCGGCCATCACCTTC.

On this clone itself: A read error may produce the germline difference seen at one junction end. The chain is built from TRBV7-9 and TRBJ2-7; 8 nucleotides align to TRBD2. CDR3 size: 15 residues. Germline V gives CDR1 SEHNR, CDR2 FQNEAQ (reference sequence). CDR3 loop: CSSSSPGLVLYEQYF. The DNA for the CDR3 is TGTTCCAGCAGCTCCCCGGGACTAGTCTTATACGAGCAGTACTTC. The full variable domain, rest sourced from reference TRBV7-9 and TRBJ2-7, is DTGVSQNPRHKITKRGQNVTFRCDPISEHNRLYWYRQTLGQGPEFLTYFQNEAQLEKSRLLSDRFSAERPKGSFSTLEIQRTEQGDSAMYLCSSSSPGLVLYEQYFGPGTRLTVT.

The J gene is TRBJ1-1, the V gene TRBV30; D call uncertain. Germline loops: CDR1 GTSNPN, CDR2 SVGIG (reference sequence). The CDR3 runs 13 residues. V was shortened by 0 bases and J by 1 base, with 6 bases between the two germline ends. The CDR3 sequence is CAWSVQTNTEAFF. CDR3 nucleotide sequence: TGTGCCTGGAGTGTACAGACGAACACTGAAGCTTTCTTT.

This chain links TRBV5-1 with TRBJ2-7; 7 nucleotides match TRBD1. The CDR3 loop spans 16 amino acids. The V gene end was trimmed by 0 bases and the J gene end by 3 bases; junction bases not matched to a gene: 9. Germline V CDR1 and CDR2: SGHRS, YFSETQ. The CDR3 DNA sequence: TGCGCCAGCAGCTTGGGGGTAGGGGGACAGTTCTACGAGCAGTACTTC. Amino acid sequence: CASSLGVGGQFYEQYF.

The CDR3 loop reads CASSSIQGNGNTIYF. CDR3 nucleotide sequence: TGTGCCAGCAGCTCGATACAGGGTAATGGAAACACCATATATTTT. The chain recombines TRBV7-9 with TRBJ1-3; weak D call: TRBD1 (6 bases). The CDR3 has 15 amino acids. CDR1 is SEHNR and CDR2 is FQNEAQ in the germline V gene (reference sequence). Trimming cost V 4 bases and J 3 bases, with 13 bases left between them.

The V call is TRBV27, the J call TRBJ2-2; D is perhaps TRBD1 (8 bases). V lost 3 bases to trimming and J lost 6 bases, with 20 bases between them. The CDR3 has 17 residues. In germline, CDR1 is MNHEY, CDR2 SMNVEV (reference sequence). CDR3 nucleotide sequence: TGTGCCAGCAGTTTCACCGGACAGGGAGGGGGAGCCGGGGAGCTGTTTTTT. Protein product: CASSFTGQGGGAGELFF.

V and J are TRBV7-3 and TRBJ1-1, with D possibly TRBD1 on 5 matching bases. From germline, CDR1 is SGHTA and CDR2 FQGTGA. The CDR3 loop spans 14 amino acids. With 3 bases removed from V and 0 bases from J, the gap between germline ends came to 8 bases. The CDR3 reads CASSFDSMNTEAFF. In nucleotides, the CDR3 is TGTGCCAGCAGCTTCGACAGCATGAACACTGAAGCTTTCTTT.

This chain connects TRBV10-3 to TRBJ2-1; 7 bases match TRBD2. CDR1 is ENHRY and CDR2 is SYGVKD in the germline V gene. V shed 3 bases and J 0 bases; nucleotides not matched to a gene: 11. CDR3 length equals 18 residues. The CDR3 is CAISERLAVDSSYNEQFF. Here the CDR3 DNA reads TGTGCCATCAGTGAAAGGCTAGCGGTTGATAGCTCCTACAATGAGCAGTTCTTC.

The J gene is TRBJ2-3, the V gene TRBV19; 7 bases agree with TRBD1. The germline V gene has CDR1 LNHDA and CDR2 SQIVND (reference sequence). CDR3 length equals 16 residues. After removal of 6 bases from V and 2 bases from J, the junction contained 11 bases not matched to a gene. The CDR3 spells CASSSIRQGLTDTQYF. The CDR3 DNA is TGTGCCAGTAGCTCTATACGACAGGGCCTCACAGATACGCAGTATTTT.

This clone came up a few times. The chain links TRBV5-1 to TRBJ2-7; TRBD1 is a possible D gene (6 bases). V was shortened by 3 bases and J by 3 bases, with 13 bases between the two germline ends. The CDR3 covers 14 residues. CDR1 is SGHRS and CDR2 is YFSETQ in the germline V gene. Here the CDR3 reads CASSSDRSVYEQYF. CDR3 in DNA: TGCGCCAGCAGCTCCGACAGGTCCGTCTACGAGCAGTACTTC.

This clone was counted only a few times. The V call is TRBV30, the J call TRBJ1-3; D is unclear. This CDR3 spans 12 amino acids. The germline gives CDR1 GTSNPN, CDR2 SVGIG (reference sequence). The V and J ends lost 7 bases and 0 bases respectively, with 7 bases between them. CDR3 loop: CALPGSGNTIYF. CDR3 nucleotides: TGTGCCTTGCCGGGCTCTGGAAACACCATATATTTT.

This clone has just one count. The chain has TRBV18 and TRBJ1-6; the D gene is possibly TRBD1 (5 bases). CDR1 and CDR2 from the germline V gene are KGHSH and LQKENI. The CDR3 length is 16 residues. The ends were cut back, 2 bases at V and 8 bases at J, with 16 bases in the middle. The CDR3, as DNA: TGTGCCAGCTCACCAAGGGGTCCGTTTTCGGATTCACCCCTCCACTTT. This translates into CASSPRGPFSDSPLHF.